This T cell receptor beta chain stems from a study of beta chain features in type 1 diabetes. Study in general: Similarity in age, gender and cell yields was seen between patients and healthy donors.

This clone was detected only a few times. Its antigen is not identified. General observations from the study: In all four CD4+ subsets, TCRB CDR3 length was significantly, moderately reduced in type 1 diabetes. Amplification by PCR could prefer shorter templates, with the same effect in patients and controls.

There was one heparinised blood draw per donor, averaging approximately 120 mL. The ends lost 7 bases at V and 4 bases at J; junction bases unmatched: 2. This CDR3 spans 12 amino acids. Germline-derived CDR1 and CDR2 are MDHEN and SYDVKM. All of the isolated RNA was reverse transcribed, so expressed TCRB transcripts were sequenced. Generated by immunoSEQ multiplex PCR, the TCRdb table keeps only in-frame clones and is missing some. This table has 140,000 or so clones, over 9.5% appearing once. V and J are TRBV28 and TRBJ2-5; 8 bases agree with TRBD2. This TCR was sampled from a man younger than 35 in good health. Sequencing was performed on naive CD4+ T cells from blood. In nucleotides, the CDR3 is TGTGCCAGCACGGGGGGGATAGAGACCCAGTACTTC. This sequence encodes CASTGGIETQYF.